This T cell receptor beta chain was profiled in a study of beta chain features in type 1 diabetes. Findings and caveats of the study: TCRB CDR3s from Type 1 diabetes patients were moderately but significantly shorter in all four CD4+ subsets.

Since all of the isolated RNA was reverse transcribed, expressed TCRB transcripts were what got sequenced. The assay was immunoSEQ multiplex PCR, and TCRdb's table has in-frame clones only and misses some. The table lists 160,000 or so clones, over 7.5% of them singletons. Remarks on this clone: Its target is unknown.

Cell sorting via CD45RO/CCR7/CD25/CD127/CD95/CD27 was performed to obtain CD4+ naive, central memory, regulatory and stem cell-like memory cells. This CDR3 is 16 amino acids long. The V gene end was trimmed by 5 bases and the J gene end by 4 bases; junction bases not matched to a gene: 9. CDR1 and CDR2 from the germline V gene are SGHTA and FQGNSA. The clonotype comes from a young woman in good health. What was sequenced was central memory CD4+ T cells from blood. The chain is built from TRBV7-2 and TRBJ2-1; 9 bases fit TRBD2. The CDR3 DNA follows: TGTGCCAGCAGCGACGATCGAGCGGGGGGTTACAATGAGCAGTTCTTC. Amino acids: CASSDDRAGGYNEQFF.